This TCR beta chain was captured in a study of blood T cell repertoires in COVID-19. Study summary: Acute-phase and convalescent COVID-19 samples originated in the United States, Italy and Spain. Sources were T cells, B-cell-depleted T cells, or PBMCs; the material itself was cDNA or gDNA.

This clone was counted ten times or more. In the original analysis: Nucleated cell number was recorded as an estimate derived from reference gene primer amplification. Here immunoSEQ multiplex PCR was the method, and the copy in TCRdb shows in-frame clones only, minus some. Clonal size and the V and J genes are those of that table, whereas D and trimming came from the DNA. The data hold more than 200,000 clones, with 80% to 85% observed a single time. Germline values: CDR1 MDHEN, CDR2 SYDVKM. V was pared by 10 bases and J by 0 bases, with 9 bases between. This CDR3 is 12 amino acids long. The V and J genes are TRBV28 and TRBJ1-2, with D possibly matching TRBD1 (5 bases). This TCR derives from a man aged 40-49 years with acute or convalescent COVID-19. The sequencing sample was made of peripheral blood. In nucleotides, the CDR3 is TGTGCCACACAGGAAACTAACTATGGCTACACCTTC. Translated: CATQETNYGYTF.